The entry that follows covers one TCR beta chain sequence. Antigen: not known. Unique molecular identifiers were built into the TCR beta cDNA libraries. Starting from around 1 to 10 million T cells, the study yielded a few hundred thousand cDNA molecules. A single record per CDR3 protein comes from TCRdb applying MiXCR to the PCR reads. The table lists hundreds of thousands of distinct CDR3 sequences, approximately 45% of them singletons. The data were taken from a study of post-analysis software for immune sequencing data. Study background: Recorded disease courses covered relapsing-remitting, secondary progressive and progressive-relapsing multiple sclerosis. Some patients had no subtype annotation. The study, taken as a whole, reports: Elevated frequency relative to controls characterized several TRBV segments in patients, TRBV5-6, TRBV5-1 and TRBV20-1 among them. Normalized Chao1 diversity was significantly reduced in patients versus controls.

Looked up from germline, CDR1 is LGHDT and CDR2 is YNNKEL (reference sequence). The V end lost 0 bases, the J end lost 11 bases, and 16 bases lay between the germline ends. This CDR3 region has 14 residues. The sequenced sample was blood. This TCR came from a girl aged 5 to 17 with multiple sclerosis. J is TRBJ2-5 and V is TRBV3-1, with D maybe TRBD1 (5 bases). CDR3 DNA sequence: TGTGCCAGCAGCCAAGATATGTGGGGCAATGAGCAGTACTTC. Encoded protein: CASSQDMWGNEQYF.